This TCR beta chain was captured in a study of identifying expanded T cells in peripheral blood. The J segment lost 2 bases and the V segment lost 8 bases, leaving 7 bases of the junction unmatched. Germline CDR1 is MNHNS and CDR2 is SASEGT. This CDR3 contains 15 residues. Measured with immunoSEQ multiplex PCR; TCRdb has only the in-frame clones, and not every one. The table shows 100,000 or so clones, with roughly 89% occurring only once. No infections or other immune events were documented during collection. Sequencing used blood. The rearrangement uses TRBV6-1 and TRBJ2-5, with TRBD1 identical over 11 bases. The TCR was taken from a person between 18 and 75 years old in good health. The CDR3 DNA reads TGTGCCAGCCTCCCGAGGGACAGGGGGCAAGAGACCCAGTACTTC. It yields the protein CASLPRDRGQETQYF.